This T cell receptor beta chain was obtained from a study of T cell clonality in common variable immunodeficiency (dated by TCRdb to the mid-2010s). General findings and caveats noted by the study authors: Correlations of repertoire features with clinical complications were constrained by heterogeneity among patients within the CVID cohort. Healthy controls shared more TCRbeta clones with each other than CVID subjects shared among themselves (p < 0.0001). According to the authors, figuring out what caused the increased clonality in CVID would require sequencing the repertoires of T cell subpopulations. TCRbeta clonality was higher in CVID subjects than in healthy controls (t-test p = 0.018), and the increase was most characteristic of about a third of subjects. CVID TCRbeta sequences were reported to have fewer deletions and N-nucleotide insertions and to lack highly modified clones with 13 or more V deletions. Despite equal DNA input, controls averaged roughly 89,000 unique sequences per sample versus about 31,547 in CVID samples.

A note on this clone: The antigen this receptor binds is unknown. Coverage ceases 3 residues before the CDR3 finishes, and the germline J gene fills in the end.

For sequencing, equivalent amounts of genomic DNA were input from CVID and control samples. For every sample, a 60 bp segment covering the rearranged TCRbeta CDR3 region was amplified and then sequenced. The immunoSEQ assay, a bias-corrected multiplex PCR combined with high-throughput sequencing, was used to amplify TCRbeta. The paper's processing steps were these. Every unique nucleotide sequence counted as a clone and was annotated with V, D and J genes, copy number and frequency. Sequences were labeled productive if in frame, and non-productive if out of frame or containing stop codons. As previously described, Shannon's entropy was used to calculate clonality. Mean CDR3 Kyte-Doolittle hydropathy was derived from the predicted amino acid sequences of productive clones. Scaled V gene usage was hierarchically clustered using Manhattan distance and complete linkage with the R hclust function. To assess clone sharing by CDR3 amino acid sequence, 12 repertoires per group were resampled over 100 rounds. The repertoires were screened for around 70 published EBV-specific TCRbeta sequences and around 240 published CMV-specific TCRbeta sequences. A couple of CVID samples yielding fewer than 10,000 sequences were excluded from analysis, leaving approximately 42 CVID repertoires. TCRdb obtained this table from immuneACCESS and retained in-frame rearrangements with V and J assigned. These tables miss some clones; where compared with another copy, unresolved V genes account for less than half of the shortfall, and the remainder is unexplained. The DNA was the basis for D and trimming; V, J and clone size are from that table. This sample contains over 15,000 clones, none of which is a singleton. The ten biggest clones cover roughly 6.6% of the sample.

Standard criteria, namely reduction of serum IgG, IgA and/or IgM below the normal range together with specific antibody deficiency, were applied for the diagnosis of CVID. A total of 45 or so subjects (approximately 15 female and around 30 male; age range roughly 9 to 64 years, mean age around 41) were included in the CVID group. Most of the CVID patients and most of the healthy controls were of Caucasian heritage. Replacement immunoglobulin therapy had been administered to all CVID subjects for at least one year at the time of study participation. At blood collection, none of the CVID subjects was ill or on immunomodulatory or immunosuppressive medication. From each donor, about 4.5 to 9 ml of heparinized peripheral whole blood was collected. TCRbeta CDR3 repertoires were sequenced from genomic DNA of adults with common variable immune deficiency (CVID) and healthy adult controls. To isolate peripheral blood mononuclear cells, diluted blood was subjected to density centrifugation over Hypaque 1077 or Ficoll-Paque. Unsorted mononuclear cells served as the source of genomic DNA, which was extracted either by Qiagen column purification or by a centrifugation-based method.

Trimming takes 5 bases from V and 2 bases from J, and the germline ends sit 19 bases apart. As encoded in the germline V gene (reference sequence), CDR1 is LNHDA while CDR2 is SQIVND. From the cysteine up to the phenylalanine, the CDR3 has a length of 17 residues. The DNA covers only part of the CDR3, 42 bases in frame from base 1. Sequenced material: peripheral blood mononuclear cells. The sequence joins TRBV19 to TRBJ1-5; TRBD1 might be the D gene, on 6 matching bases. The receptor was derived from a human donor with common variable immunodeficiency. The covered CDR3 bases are TGTGCCAGTAGTCTACCGAGGGGGGGCGTCCGCAATCAGCCC. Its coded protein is CASSLPRGGVRNQP. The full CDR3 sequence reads CASSLPRGGVRNQPQHF.